What follows are 21 T cell receptor beta chains derived from one specimen sequenced in a study of early T cells in non-severe SARS-CoV-2 infection. TCRdb processed the 5' RACE reads anew with MiXCR; each CDR3 protein has one entry. The data show just under 90,000 distinct CDR3 sequences, with around 15% seen just once and roughly 6.4% held by the top ten. The sequenced material came from whole blood. The receptors here all came from an adult who was a healthcare worker with PCR-confirmed SARS-CoV-2 infection or an uninfected control (not recorded which).

The chain employs TRBV18 and TRBJ2-5, with 7 bases fitting TRBD1. The V gene's germline CDR1 is KGHSH and CDR2 LQKENI. V shed 3 bases, J shed 3 bases, and the junction held 1 base outside the gene matches. This CDR3 is built from 13 residues. The CDR3 loop is CASSPTGKETQYF. DNA for the CDR3: TGTGCCAGCTCACCGACAGGGAAAGAGACCCAGTACTTC.

This clonotype was recorded a few times. The V call is TRBV24-1, the J call TRBJ2-1; 12 bases map to TRBD2. The length of the CDR3 is 15 residues. CDR1 is KGHDR and CDR2 is SFDVKD in the germline V gene. V lost 3 bases, J lost 6 bases, and 2 bases stayed unmatched. CDR3 loop: CATSDRLAGVNEQFF. The CDR3 nucleotides are TGTGCCACCAGTGATCGACTAGCGGGAGTCAATGAGCAGTTCTTC.

This clonotype has just a few counts. The chain employs TRBV24-1 and TRBJ2-1, with D perhaps TRBD2 (6 bases). The CDR3 runs to 14 residues. Trimming stripped 4 bases from V and 9 bases from J, with 15 bases between. The germline gives CDR1 KGHDR, CDR2 SFDVKD. CDR3 loop: CATSEPGEAAEQFF. The CDR3, as DNA: TGTGCCACCAGTGAACCGGGGGAGGCGGCTGAGCAGTTCTTC.

In this sample, this clonotype turned up many times. The gene calls are TRBV6-5 and TRBJ2-3; TRBD1 agrees at 7 bases. The V gene's germline CDR1 is MNHEY and CDR2 SVGAGI. The CDR3 is 18 amino acids. Losses at the gene ends were 0 bases for V and 3 bases for J; bases not matched to a gene: 12. The CDR3 spells CASSYSAGGSRLTDTQYF. DNA of the CDR3: TGTGCCAGCAGTTACTCAGCAGGGGGTAGCAGACTTACAGATACGCAGTATTTT.

This clonotype was found a few times. V gene TRBV11-2 combines with J gene TRBJ2-7, with 8 nucleotides matching TRBD2. The CDR3 runs to 16 residues. V was pared by 1 base and J by 0 bases, with 5 bases of the junction left unmatched. Germline CDR1 reads SGHAT; CDR2 reads FQNNGV. The CDR3 sequence is CASSLGYGRASYEQYF. DNA of the CDR3: TGTGCCAGCAGCTTAGGCTACGGGAGGGCCTCCTACGAGCAGTACTTC.

The chain is built from TRBV12-3 or TRBV12-4 and TRBJ2-3, with TRBD2 matching over 7 bases. The CDR3 runs to 15 residues. The V and J ends lost 6 bases and 0 bases, in that order; junction bases with no gene match: 6. CDR3 DNA: TGTGCCAGCAGCGGACTAGAGTTTAGCACAGATACGCAGTATTTT. This translates into CASSGLEFSTDTQYF.

The V and J genes are TRBV5-1 and TRBJ1-5; a weak D match, TRBD1 (5 bases). The germline V gene has CDR1 SGHRS and CDR2 YFSETQ. CDR3 size: 15 residues. V was cut by 0 bases and J by 9 bases, with 16 bases left in between. CDR3: CASSLDGTVGRPQHF. The CDR3, as DNA: TGCGCCAGCAGCTTGGATGGGACCGTCGGGCGGCCCCAGCATTTT.

The chain is built from TRBV7-9 and TRBJ2-5, with D maybe TRBD1 (6 bases). The germline gives CDR1 SEHNR, CDR2 FQNEAQ (reference sequence). V dropped 5 bases and J dropped 1 base, with 14 bases sitting between them. This CDR3 is 15 amino acids long. The CDR3 region is CASSMNTGSQETQYF. CDR3 nucleotide sequence: TGTGCCAGCAGCATGAACACAGGGAGCCAAGAGACCCAGTACTTC.

The table lists this clonotype with many counts. This chain links TRBV20-1 with TRBJ2-7, with a weak D call TRBD2 (5 bases). This CDR3 has 13 amino acids. The germline V and J ends were trimmed by 6 bases and 5 bases, with 17 bases remaining between them. Germline CDR1 DFQATT, CDR2 SNEGSKA (reference sequence). This CDR3 reads CSAPALANHEQYF. The CDR3 bases are TGCAGTGCCCCGGCGCTAGCCAACCACGAGCAGTACTTC.

The chain is built from TRBV2 and TRBJ1-6, with D possibly being TRBD1 (5 bases). CDR3 length: 15 amino acids. V was cut by 4 bases and J by 6 bases, with 13 bases left in between. Germline lookup yields CDR1 SNHLY and CDR2 FYNNEI. The CDR3, as DNA: TGTGCCAGCAGTGGGGACCGATGGGGTAATTCACCCCTCCACTTT. Encoded protein: CASSGDRWGNSPLHF. Variable domain in full (rest from reference TRBV2 and TRBJ1-6): EPEVTQTPSHQVTQMGQEVILRCVPISNHLYFYWYRQILGQKVEFLVSFYNNEISEKSEIFDDQFSVERPDGSNFTLKIRSTKLEDSAMYFCASSGDRWGNSPLHFGNGTRLTVT.

A few counts support this clonotype. CDR3: CATTSILGRTDTQYF. CDR3 coding DNA: TGTGCAACCACCTCTATACTTGGCCGCACAGATACGCAGTATTTT. The chain joins TRBV19 to TRBJ2-3, with D unresolved. CDR3 length: 15 residues. Germline assignment: CDR1 LNHDA and CDR2 SQIVND (reference sequence).

The chain joins TRBV5-1 to TRBJ2-1; possible D gene TRBD2, 5 bases. The V and J ends lost 5 bases and 0 bases respectively, with 21 bases between them. The germline CDR1 and CDR2 sequences are SGHRS and YFSETQ. The CDR3 has 18 residues. The CDR3 is CASSGPNLAVSSYNEQFF. CDR3 DNA sequence: TGCGCCAGCAGTGGTCCCAATCTAGCAGTGAGCTCCTACAATGAGCAGTTCTTC.

The chain employs TRBV5-6 and TRBJ2-7, with D perhaps matching TRBD1 (6 bases). This CDR3 contains 15 residues. The germline CDR1 and CDR2 sequences are SGHDT and YYEEEE. The V and J ends lost 0 bases and 1 base respectively, with 11 bases between them. The CDR3 reads CASSLDGRGSYEQYF. The DNA for the CDR3 is TGTGCCAGCAGCTTGGACGGCAGGGGTTCCTACGAGCAGTACTTC.

This clonotype was counted only a few times. The CDR3 coding sequence is TGTGCCAGCAGCCTGTCGTCTCTTCTTTTGTATGGCTACACCTTC. It translates to CASSLSSLLLYGYTF. This sequence joins TRBV3-1 and TRBJ1-2; D call uncertain. Looked up from germline, CDR1 is LGHDT and CDR2 is YNNKEL (reference sequence). CDR3 length equals 15 residues. Trimming left V 4 bases short and J 5 bases short, with 17 bases between.

This clonotype was counted a few times. The rearrangement joins TRBV7-6 to TRBJ2-2; unclear D gene. Trimming removed 5 bases at V and 8 bases at J, with 12 bases between. The germline V gene encodes CDR1 SGHVS and CDR2 FNYEAQ. There are 13 residues in the CDR3. CDR3 in amino acids: CASSLGRQGELFF. In DNA form, the CDR3 reads TGTGCCAGCAGCCTTGGGCGTCAAGGGGAGCTGTTTTTT.

The chain has TRBV27 and TRBJ1-1; D is uncertain. V lost 0 bases, J lost 1 base, and 9 bases lay in between. From germline, CDR1 is MNHEY and CDR2 SMNVEV (reference sequence). The CDR3 has 15 residues. The CDR3 nucleotides read TGTGCCAGCAGTTTATCCCCCCCCCCGAACACTGAAGCTTTCTTT. This translates into CASSLSPPPNTEAFF.

This clonotype was observed at least ten times. The chain employs TRBV27 and TRBJ1-5; D gene ambiguous. Trimming took 3 bases from V and 0 from J, leaving 6 bases between them. CDR1 MNHEY and CDR2 SMNVEV come from the germline V gene (reference sequence). The CDR3 runs to 14 residues. The CDR3 here is CASSFTVSNQPQHF. CDR3 DNA: TGTGCCAGCAGTTTCACAGTTAGCAATCAGCCCCAGCATTTT.

This sequence joins TRBV28 and TRBJ2-7; 8 nucleotides agree with TRBD1. V shed 3 bases and J 6 bases; nucleotides not matched to a gene: 13. Germline CDR1 MDHEN, CDR2 SYDVKM. This CDR3 contains 16 residues. CDR3 sequence: CASSFPIGQGLSEQYF. The CDR3 coding sequence is TGTGCCAGCAGTTTTCCTATAGGACAGGGTCTTTCCGAGCAGTACTTC.

This clonotype was observed at least ten times. The chain has TRBV29-1 and TRBJ2-1; D might be TRBD2 (6 bases). Germline V gene sequence: CDR1 SQVTM, CDR2 ANQGSEA. Trimming removed 5 bases at V and 8 bases at J, with 16 bases between. This CDR3 comprises 13 residues. The DNA of the CDR3 is TGCAGCGTTAGGCGGGAAGGACCCCATGAGCAGTTCTTC. As protein: CSVRREGPHEQFF.

This clonotype came up a few times. The chain has TRBV20-1 and TRBJ2-7, with D unclear. Trimming removed 8 bases at V and 0 bases at J, with 14 bases between. From germline, CDR1 is DFQATT and CDR2 SNEGSKA (reference sequence). The length of the CDR3 is 13 residues. CDR3: CSMYDPFSYEQYF. CDR3 DNA: TGCAGTATGTACGACCCGTTCTCCTACGAGCAGTACTTC.

This clonotype was observed many times. V and J are TRBV11-2 and TRBJ2-1, with a weak D call TRBD2 (5 bases). The germline V and J ends were trimmed by 7 bases and 6 bases, with 19 bases remaining between them. This CDR3 is 15 amino acids long. Germline CDR1 reads SGHAT; CDR2 reads FQNNGV. The CDR3 bases are TGTGCCAGCACCCAGCGGCTACTAGGGATCAATGAGCAGTTCTTC. Translating gives CASTQRLLGINEQFF.